The present entry profiles one T cell receptor (beta chain) with its context. The antigen remains undetermined. Using immunoSEQ multiplex PCR, the repertoire was profiled, and TCRdb retains in-frame clones only, with some absent. The sample has 55,000 to 70,000 clones, about 94% seen once. It was the approximately 120-subject validation cohort, separate from the approximately 680-subject first cohort, to which the donors belonged. The entry originates in a study of cytomegalovirus exposure and HLA in healthy donors. Whole-study findings and limits: The investigators catalogued under 200 TCR beta chains as cytomegalovirus-associated.

The material sequenced was PBMCs. The clonotype comes from a man aged 18 to 30 in good health and CMV-seronegative.

Written as DNA, the CDR3 is TGTGCCAGCAGCTTGGGACTAGCGGGAGTGGGCACAGATACGCAGTATTTT. It yields the protein CASSLGLAGVGTDTQYF. V gene TRBV5-4 combines with J gene TRBJ2-3, with 12 bases matching TRBD2. Germline V gene lookup returns CDR1 SGHNT and CDR2 YYREEE (reference sequence). With V trimmed by 0 bases and J by 1 base, 3 bases remained unmatched. The CDR3 is 17 amino acids.